These T cell receptor beta chains were read from a single sample in a study of cytomegalovirus exposure and HLA in healthy donors. Measured with immunoSEQ multiplex PCR; TCRdb has only the in-frame clones, and not every one. The sample comprises 150,000 to 200,000 clones, around four fifths of which are singletons, and more than 4% rests with the top ten. Sequenced sample: PBMCs. Receptors originate from a girl aged 10-17 years in good health and CMV-seropositive. Both conserved end residues are part of each CDR3. The D gene is left open where the match is weak. The size of a clone is reported for some rows only, either as once, few or many, or as a class for expanded clones.

clone size,V gene,J gene,D gene,CDR3 DNA,CDR3 protein
few,TRBV5-1,TRBJ1-4,.,TGCGCCAGCAGCTTGGCCGGGGTTAATGAAAAACTGTTTTTT,CASSLAGVNEKLFF
.,TRBV29-1,TRBJ1-1,.,TGCAGCGTTGGGGCCACTGAAGCTTTCTTT,CSVGATEAFF
.,TRBV7-8,TRBJ1-4,.,TGTGCCAGCACCAATACGAGGACCCGGGGGACTAATGAAAAACTGTTTTTT,CASTNTRTRGTNEKLFF
.,TRBV5-4,TRBJ2-7,.,TGTGCCAGCAGCCCGGGGTGGGGGAGGAACTCCTACGAGCAGTACTTC,CASSPGWGRNSYEQYF
.,TRBV2,TRBJ1-2,.,TGTGCCAGCAGCCCTGACAGAGGCAGCTATGGCTACACCTTC,CASSPDRGSYGYTF
.,TRBV6-5,TRBJ1-6,TRBD1,TGTGCCAGCAGTTACGCGACAGGGAATAATTCACCCCTCCACTTT,CASSYATGNNSPLHF
.,TRBV2,TRBJ2-7,.,TGTGCCAGCAGTTACGGGGAAATTTTTCCCTACGAGCAGTACTTC,CASSYGEIFPYEQYF
.,TRBV6-6,TRBJ2-5,TRBD2,TGTGCCAGCACTCTAGCGGGGGGGCTAGAGACCCAGTACTTC,CASTLAGGLETQYF
.,TRBV7-2,TRBJ2-3,TRBD1,TGTGCCAGCAGCTTATCGGGACAGGGTTGGAATACGCAGTATTTT,CASSLSGQGWNTQYF
.,TRBV18,TRBJ2-5,.,TGTGCCAGCTCACCCTTCGTAGAAGAGACCCAGTACTTC,CASSPFVEETQYF
.,TRBV6-5,TRBJ2-1,.,TGTGCCAGCAGTACTACAGGGAAACGGGCTGAGCAGTTCTTC,CASSTTGKRAEQFF
.,TRBV7-9,TRBJ2-7,TRBD1,TGTTCCAGCAGCCCCCGGGACAGACCCTACGAGCAGTACTTC,CSSSPRDRPYEQYF
.,TRBV18,TRBJ1-5,TRBD1,TGTGCCAGCTCACCCGGACAGGGCGTAGGTCAGCCCCAGCATTTT,CASSPGQGVGQPQHF
.,TRBV4-1,TRBJ2-2,TRBD1,TGCGCCAGCAGCCAAGGGACAGGTTCGTACACCGGGGAGCTGTTTTTT,CASSQGTGSYTGELFF
.,TRBV19,TRBJ2-7,TRBD2,TGTGCCAGTAGTATCGGGAAGACTAGCGGCTCCTACGAGCAGTACTTC,CASSIGKTSGSYEQYF
.,TRBV13,TRBJ2-7,.,TGTGCCAGCAGATCACTGGGGGGGCAGGCCTCCTACGAGCAGTACTTC,CASRSLGGQASYEQYF
.,TRBV10-3,TRBJ1-2,.,TGTGCCATCAGTGAGTCGCATGCGTATGGCTACACCTTC,CAISESHAYGYTF
.,TRBV6-1,TRBJ1-5,.,TGTGCCAGCAGTGGGACAGGCAATCAGCCCCAGCATTTT,CASSGTGNQPQHF
.,TRBV9,TRBJ2-2,TRBD2,TGTGCCAGCAGCGTAGGCTTTTCTAGCGGGGGGGCCAAGAACACCGGGGAGCTGTTTTTT,CASSVGFSSGGAKNTGELFF
.,TRBV19,TRBJ2-6,.,TGTGCCAGTAGACAGACGGACTCTGGGGCCAACGTCCTGACTTTC,CASRQTDSGANVLTF
.,TRBV12-5,TRBJ2-3,TRBD1,TGTGCTAGTGGTTTGGTAAGGACAGGGAAGAGAGACACAGATACGCAGTATTTT,CASGLVRTGKRDTDTQYF
.,TRBV4-2,TRBJ2-3,.,TGTGCCAGCAGCCTCTCGGGGGTAGAAGAAGATACGCAGTATTTT,CASSLSGVEEDTQYF
.,TRBV28,TRBJ1-1,.,TGTGCCAGCAGTCCCACCCGGGGGGCTTTCTTT,CASSPTRGAFF
.,TRBV7-9,TRBJ2-3,.,TGTGCCAGCAGCTTGGTCCAGGGAACAGATACGCAGTATTTT,CASSLVQGTDTQYF
.,TRBV6-1,TRBJ2-3,.,TGTGCCAGCAGTGAACTCCAGGGTATCACAGATACGCAGTATTTT,CASSELQGITDTQYF
.,TRBV18,TRBJ1-1,TRBD1,TGTGCCAGCTCACAGAACAGGGGTGATACTGAAGCTTTCTTT,CASSQNRGDTEAFF
.,TRBV7-3,TRBJ2-7,.,TGTGCCAGCATGTCACCCACCCCGGCAGGGTTTACTCACGAGCAGTACTTC,CASMSPTPAGFTHEQYF
once,TRBV15,TRBJ2-7,.,TGTGCCACCAGCCTATCGTCCTACGAGCAGTACTTC,CATSLSSYEQYF
.,TRBV9,TRBJ1-2,.,TGTGCCAGCAGCGCCCGACAGTATCCCTATGGCTACACCTTC,CASSARQYPYGYTF
few,TRBV30,TRBJ1-1,TRBD1,TGTGCCTGGAGTAAACAAGGGGGCATAAGTGGGGAAGCTTTCTTT,CAWSKQGGISGEAFF
.,TRBV6-1,TRBJ2-4,.,TGTGCCAGCAGTGAAGCGCTTCAGGGGCCTGCCAAAAACATTCAGTACTTC,CASSEALQGPAKNIQYF
.,TRBV9,TRBJ2-3,.,TGTGCCAGCAGCGTAGGACCAGGAAGCTTTCCCACAGATACGCAGTATTTT,CASSVGPGSFPTDTQYF
few,TRBV6-1,TRBJ2-6,.,TGTGCCAGCAGGGCACAGGGCTCTGGGGCCAACGTCCTGACTTTC,CASRAQGSGANVLTF
.,TRBV27,TRBJ2-7,.,TGTGCCAGCAGTTTATTCGGGGGCTACGAGCAGTACTTC,CASSLFGGYEQYF
.,TRBV19,TRBJ1-5,TRBD1,TGTGCCAGTAGGATCCGGGACAGGAGCAATCAGCCCCAGCATTTT,CASRIRDRSNQPQHF
.,TRBV6-5,TRBJ1-6,.,TGTGCCAGCAGTTACTCGGGGCAGACTTATAATTCACCCCTCCACTTT,CASSYSGQTYNSPLHF
.,TRBV5-1,TRBJ2-3,TRBD1,TGCGCCAGCAGCTTGAATTCGGCAGGGGGCGCAGATACGCAGTATTTT,CASSLNSAGGADTQYF
.,TRBV11-2,TRBJ1-1,.,TGTGCCAGCAGCTTAGATATAGGGGGACTGAACACTGAAGCTTTCTTT,CASSLDIGGLNTEAFF
.,TRBV6-1,TRBJ2-7,TRBD2,TGTGCCAGCAGTGAAAGGTGGACTAGCGTTGCCTACGAGCAGTACTTC,CASSERWTSVAYEQYF
.,TRBV19,TRBJ2-1,.,TGTGCCAGTAGTATAGATCGGGGGTCTGAGCAGTTCTTC,CASSIDRGSEQFF
once,TRBV11-3,TRBJ2-5,.,TGTGCCAGCAGCCCATGGACAGAGCAAGAGACCCAGTACTTC,CASSPWTEQETQYF
.,TRBV9,TRBJ1-3,.,TGTGCCAGCAGCGTAGGAACAGGGACTGGAAACACCATATATTTT,CASSVGTGTGNTIYF
once,TRBV5-1,TRBJ1-1,TRBD1,TGCGCCAGCAGCTTGGGACAGGGTCGACCTGAAGCTTTCTTT,CASSLGQGRPEAFF
.,TRBV30,TRBJ1-4,.,TGTGCCTGGGAGGTATCCTTTAATGAAAAACTGTTTTTT,CAWEVSFNEKLFF
.,TRBV7-3,TRBJ2-1,TRBD2,TGTGCCAGCAGCTTAACTTGGACTAGAGGAGGTGAGCAGTTCTTC,CASSLTWTRGGEQFF
once,TRBV11-2,TRBJ2-1,.,TGTGCCAGCAGCTCAGTAAGGAGGGGCAATGAGCAGTTCTTC,CASSSVRRGNEQFF